This TCR beta chain was captured by sequencing in a study of T cell responses to AZD1222 COVID-19 vaccine. Study conclusions and caveats: Baseline seropositivity characterized only a handful of AZD1222 recipients. Donors were chiefly white British, with a greater number of females, and clonal diversity was perhaps underestimated. Following two doses of AZD1222, Spike-specific TCR breadth and depth rose. Repertoire sampling happened only post peak T cell response.

A note on this clone: The antigen remains undetermined.

Sequenced by immunoSEQ multiplex PCR; TCRdb stores in-frame clones only, minus some. This table has around 130,000 clones, over 90% appearing once. V was pared by 1 base and J by 2 bases, with 10 bases between. The CDR3 is 15 amino acids. Germline V gene sequence: CDR1 SGHRS, CDR2 YFSETQ. The rearrangement links TRBV5-1 to TRBJ1-5; perhaps TRBD1 as D (6 bases). Sequencing used peripheral blood, obtained on day 0 of AZD1222 vaccination. The origin of this receptor is an adult in good health. The CDR3 is CASSLTAGGNQPQHF. As DNA, the CDR3 is TGCGCCAGCAGCTTGACTGCAGGGGGCAATCAGCCCCAGCATTTT. The whole variable domain, filled in from reference TRBV5-1 and TRBJ1-5, reads KAGVTQTPRYLIKTRGQQVTLSCSPISGHRSVSWYQQTPGQGLQFLFEYFSETQRNKGNFPGRFSGRQFSNSRSEMNVSTLELGDSALYLCASSLTAGGNQPQHFGDGTRLSIL.